These T cell receptor beta chains were read from a single sample in a study of OX40 agonist ivuxolimab in advanced cancers. Clones were read by immunoSEQ multiplex PCR, and TCRdb kept only the in-frame ones, dropping some. The sample contains over 40,000 clones, 80% to 85% of which appear only once. The specimen comprised CD4+ or CD8+ T cells sorted from blood, sampled in a trial of the OX40 agonist ivuxolimab. The origin of the receptors is an adult with an advanced solid tumor such as melanoma, head and neck, liver or kidney cancer. Each CDR3 is given without its conserved first and last residue. The D gene is left open where the match is weak.

D gene: NA; V gene: TRBV11-2; J gene: TRBJ2-1; CDR3 protein: ASSLEQGPYNEQF
D gene: TRBD2; V gene: TRBV7-2; J gene: TRBJ2-3; CDR3 protein: ASSPFPRSGGRGDTQY
D gene: NA; V gene: TRBV6-5; J gene: TRBJ1-2; CDR3 protein: ASSLTGTNYGYT
D gene: NA; V gene: TRBV5-1; J gene: TRBJ2-7; CDR3 protein: ASSPTILEGGEQY
D gene: TRBD2; V gene: TRBV5-1; J gene: TRBJ2-3; CDR3 protein: ASSPRTSGRTGDTQY
D gene: NA; V gene: TRBV19; J gene: TRBJ2-7; CDR3 protein: ASPAGITYEQY
D gene: TRBD1; V gene: TRBV18; J gene: TRBJ2-7; CDR3 protein: ASSPSQDRASYEQY
D gene: NA; V gene: TRBV11-2; J gene: TRBJ2-2; CDR3 protein: ASSLSQASNTGELF
D gene: TRBD1; V gene: TRBV12-5; J gene: TRBJ2-1; CDR3 protein: ASGLQPGQANYNEQF
D gene: TRBD1; V gene: TRBV5-5; J gene: TRBJ2-7; CDR3 protein: ASSWTGGEQY
D gene: TRBD2; V gene: TRBV9; J gene: TRBJ2-3; CDR3 protein: ASSALAGGSDTQY
D gene: NA; V gene: TRBV27; J gene: TRBJ1-1; CDR3 protein: ASRLGRAIVGTEAF
D gene: TRBD2; V gene: TRBV7-3; J gene: TRBJ2-1; CDR3 protein: ASSRGLAGDEQF
D gene: NA; V gene: TRBV6-5; J gene: TRBJ2-1; CDR3 protein: ASTYFGTLGDEQF
D gene: NA; V gene: TRBV2; J gene: TRBJ1-3; CDR3 protein: ASKLSLGRGGNTIY
D gene: NA; V gene: TRBV28; J gene: TRBJ2-7; CDR3 protein: ASSSSGGDFYEQY
D gene: TRBD2; V gene: TRBV6-1; J gene: TRBJ2-1; CDR3 protein: ASSRGLGGNEQF
D gene: NA; V gene: TRBV20-1; J gene: TRBJ2-1; CDR3 protein: SARDGDYPI
D gene: NA; V gene: TRBV7-2; J gene: TRBJ1-2; CDR3 protein: ASSPLEGGYT
D gene: NA; V gene: TRBV19; J gene: TRBJ1-3; CDR3 protein: ATGTASSGNTIY
D gene: NA; V gene: TRBV12-2; J gene: TRBJ2-7; CDR3 protein: ASRFSDEQY
D gene: NA; V gene: TRBV4-3; J gene: TRBJ1-1; CDR3 protein: ASSQQGLNTEAF
D gene: TRBD2; V gene: TRBV6-5; J gene: TRBJ2-7; CDR3 protein: ASSRGDEQY
D gene: NA; V gene: TRBV7-2; J gene: TRBJ1-5; CDR3 protein: ASSLDPGGNQPQH
D gene: TRBD2; V gene: TRBV11-1; J gene: TRBJ2-1; CDR3 protein: ASSLLTSGSNEQF
D gene: NA; V gene: TRBV4-2; J gene: TRBJ1-1; CDR3 protein: ASSQRGGVANTEAF
D gene: NA; V gene: TRBV7-3; J gene: TRBJ2-3; CDR3 protein: ASSLRDSTDTQY
D gene: TRBD1; V gene: TRBV5-1; J gene: TRBJ1-1; CDR3 protein: ASSLAVTGETEAF
D gene: NA; V gene: TRBV21-1; J gene: TRBJ2-5; CDR3 protein: ASSKECTETQY
D gene: NA; V gene: TRBV19; J gene: TRBJ1-3; CDR3 protein: ASSSSRDTSGNTIY
D gene: TRBD1; V gene: TRBV7-2; J gene: TRBJ1-4; CDR3 protein: ASSLAAGGDEKLF
D gene: TRBD1; V gene: TRBV19; J gene: TRBJ2-7; CDR3 protein: ASSTGQGAFEQY
D gene: NA; V gene: TRBV11-3; J gene: TRBJ2-1; CDR3 protein: ASSLVFLNEQF
D gene: TRBD2; V gene: TRBV4-2; J gene: TRBJ2-1; CDR3 protein: ASSQGTSAYNEQF